The next 6 T cell receptor beta chains were all read from a single sample in a study of blood T cell repertoires in COVID-19. The data were produced by immunoSEQ multiplex PCR, yet TCRdb's version contains in-frame clones alone and is incomplete. The table has nearly 350,000 clones, around 87% seen once. Sample: peripheral blood. The receptor source for this set is a woman aged 45 to 65 with COVID-19, enrolled during active disease.

The rearrangement uses TRBV7-3 and TRBJ2-7, with TRBD1 identical over 8 bases. V shed 5 bases and J 0 bases; nucleotides not matched to a gene: 18. This CDR3 comprises 19 residues. Germline V gene sequence: CDR1 SGHTA, CDR2 FQGTGA. The CDR3 sequence is CASSPGWGSRTGGSYEQYF. CDR3 nucleotide sequence: TGTGCCAGCAGCCCCGGTTGGGGATCGCGCACAGGGGGCTCCTACGAGCAGTACTTC.

DNA for the CDR3: TGCAGCGTGGGGCAGGGGGCGACCGCTGAAGCTTTCTTT. Translated: CSVGQGATAEAFF. V and J are TRBV29-1 and TRBJ1-1; 8 nucleotides match TRBD1. Trimming cost V 6 bases and J 6 bases; bases outside gene matches: 9. Germline CDR1 SQVTM, CDR2 ANQGSEA. The CDR3 length is 13 residues.

The CDR3 spells CAGTGGYNEQFF. The CDR3 DNA reads as TGTGCCGGGACCGGGGGCTACAATGAGCAGTTCTTC. V usage is TRBV30 and J usage is TRBJ2-1, with D perhaps TRBD2 (6 bases). V was shortened by 8 bases and J by 3 bases, with 11 bases between the two germline ends. Germline V lookup: CDR1 GTSNPN, CDR2 SVGIG (reference sequence). The length of the CDR3 is 12 residues.

This clone was detected only once. The gene calls are TRBV7-2 and TRBJ2-1; TRBD2 agrees at 11 bases. Trimming cost V 0 bases and J 7 bases; bases outside gene matches: 5. CDR3 length: 16 amino acids. Germline V gives CDR1 SGHTA, CDR2 FQGNSA. The CDR3 sequence is CASSLAVTSGINEQFF. CDR3 in DNA: TGTGCCAGCAGCTTAGCAGTGACTAGCGGGATTAATGAGCAGTTCTTC.

The chain combines TRBV7-9 with TRBJ2-1, with 7 bases aligning to TRBD2. The V and J ends lost 4 bases and 6 bases, in that order; junction bases with no gene match: 12. The CDR3 is made up of 16 amino acids. Germline V gene data show CDR1 as SEHNR and CDR2 as FQNEAQ (reference sequence). CDR3 coding DNA: TGTGCCAGCAGCTACCTAAGGGGCGGGAGTCCCAATGAGCAGTTCTTC. Its protein is CASSYLRGGSPNEQFF.

For the CDR3, the DNA is TGTGCCAGCAGCATAACCGGGACAGGGGGCGGAAATTCACCCCTCCACTTT. It codes for CASSITGTGGGNSPLHF. The rearrangement uses TRBV11-3 and TRBJ1-6; 12 bases line up with TRBD1. In germline, CDR1 is SGHNT, CDR2 YENEEA. The V segment lost 5 bases and the J segment 7 bases; nucleotides outside the gene matches: 9. This CDR3 region has 17 residues.